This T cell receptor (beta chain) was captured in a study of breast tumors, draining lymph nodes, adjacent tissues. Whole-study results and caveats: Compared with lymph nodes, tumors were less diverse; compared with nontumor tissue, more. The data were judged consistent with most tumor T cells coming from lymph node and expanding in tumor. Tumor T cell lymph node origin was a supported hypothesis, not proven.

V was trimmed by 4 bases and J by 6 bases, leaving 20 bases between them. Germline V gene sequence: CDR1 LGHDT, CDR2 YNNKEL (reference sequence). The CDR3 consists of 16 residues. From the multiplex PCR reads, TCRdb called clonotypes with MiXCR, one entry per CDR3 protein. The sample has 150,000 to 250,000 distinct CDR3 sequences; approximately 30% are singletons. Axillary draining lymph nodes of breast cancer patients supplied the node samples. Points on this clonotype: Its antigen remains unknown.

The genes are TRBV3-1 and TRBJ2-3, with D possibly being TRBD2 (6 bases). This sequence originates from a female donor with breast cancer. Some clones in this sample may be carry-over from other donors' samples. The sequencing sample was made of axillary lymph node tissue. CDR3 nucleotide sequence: TGTGCCAGCAGCCCCCTACCGGGACTCGGGTCGGATACGCAGTATTTT. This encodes CASSPLPGLGSDTQYF.